This entry lists 7 T cell receptor beta chains sequenced from one sample in a study of cytomegalovirus exposure and HLA in healthy donors. Primers for the PCR totalled 60 Vbeta and 13 Jbeta. Here immunoSEQ multiplex PCR was the method, and the copy in TCRdb shows in-frame clones only, minus some. Here the sample spans about 150,000 clones, approximately 80% being singletons. Sequenced material: PBMCs. These receptors all stem from a man younger than 45 in good health and CMV-seropositive.

The chain joins TRBV4-1 to TRBJ1-3; D unclear. Looked up from germline, CDR1 is MGHRA and CDR2 is YSYEKL. The V gene lost 0 bases and the J gene lost 1 base, with 13 bases spanning the gap. There are 17 residues in the CDR3. CDR3 nucleotides: TGCGCCAGCAGCCAAGATTCTGTCAGGATATCTGGAAACACCATATATTTT. Its protein product is CASSQDSVRISGNTIYF.

This chain links TRBV5-1 with TRBJ2-2; D possibly corresponds to TRBD1 (5 bases). The CDR3 is made up of 16 amino acids. Trimming removed 0 bases from V and 0 bases from J, with 9 bases in between. In germline, CDR1 is SGHRS, CDR2 YFSETQ. This CDR3 is CASSLDPGPNTGELFF. CDR3 DNA: TGCGCCAGCAGCTTGGATCCAGGGCCGAACACCGGGGAGCTGTTTTTT.

The rearrangement links TRBV6-5 to TRBJ1-5; no definite D call. CDR1 MNHEY and CDR2 SVGAGI come from the germline V gene. The CDR3 consists of 15 residues. Trimming stripped 0 bases from V and 3 bases from J, with 9 bases between. Here the CDR3 reads CASSYSRGYNQPQHF. The CDR3 DNA follows: TGTGCCAGCAGTTACTCGAGAGGGTACAATCAGCCCCAGCATTTT.

The chain is built from TRBV6-5 and TRBJ1-4; D gene ambiguous. Deletions cut 6 bases from V and 0 bases from J, with 11 bases between. Germline CDR1 is MNHEY and CDR2 is SVGAGI. The CDR3 has 15 residues. This CDR3 is CASSPNTATNEKLFF. The CDR3 DNA follows: TGTGCCAGCAGCCCAAACACAGCAACTAATGAAAAACTGTTTTTT.

The rearrangement joins TRBV6-6 to TRBJ2-3; 7 nucleotides match TRBD2. Per germline, CDR1 MNHNY and CDR2 SVGAGI (reference sequence). CDR3 length: 13 residues. V shed 6 bases, J shed 2 bases, and the junction held 2 bases outside the gene matches. CDR3 coding DNA: TGTGCCAGCAGGGGGAGGGACACAGATACGCAGTATTTT. Protein sequence: CASRGRDTDTQYF.

The V and J genes are TRBV19 and TRBJ1-4; no definite D call. Trimming took 5 bases from V and 6 from J, leaving 16 bases between them. CDR1 LNHDA and CDR2 SQIVND come from the germline V gene (reference sequence). CDR3 length: 15 residues. The CDR3 loop is CASSVQTTWDEKLFF. The CDR3 DNA sequence: TGTGCCAGTAGTGTACAGACAACCTGGGATGAAAAACTGTTTTTT. The full variable domain, its missing parts supplied by reference TRBV19 and TRBJ1-4, is DGGITQSPKYLFRKEGQNVTLSCEQNLNHDAMYWYRQDPGQGLRLIYYSQIVNDFQKGDIAEGYSVSREKKESFPLTVTSAQKNPTAFYLCASSVQTTWDEKLFFGSGTQLSVL.

The rearrangement joins TRBV7-3 to TRBJ2-1, with 8 bases lining up with TRBD2. J gave up 5 bases and V 4 bases, and 10 bases lay outside the gene matches. The CDR3 is 16 residues long. CDR1 is SGHTA and CDR2 is FQGTGA in the germline V gene. CDR3 residues: CASSSPFAGGNNEQFF. As DNA, the CDR3 is TGTGCCAGCAGCTCCCCCTTCGCGGGAGGCAACAATGAGCAGTTCTTC.